The TCR beta chain described here comes from a study of Ad26.COV2.S vaccination and SARS-CoV-2 variants. Worth noting for this clone: No antigen is known for it.

Whole-study findings and limits: Analytic work on TCR breadth and depth might have understated the full extent of total T cell responses.

Treatment denoted: around 19 received Ad26.COV2.S at low or high dose, single or two shots; about five received placebo; per-sample allocation not given. Sampling happened 63 days after the first vaccine or placebo injection. Aged 18-55 years, donor was enrolled in Boston in the early 2020s. Wuhan-strain spike was delivered by a replication-incompetent Ad26 vector. CDR1 and CDR2 from the germline V gene are ENHRY and SYGVKD. The CDR3 sequence is 15 residues long. The V gene lost 11 bases and the J gene lost 0 bases, with 14 bases spanning the gap. The assay was immunoSEQ multiplex PCR, and TCRdb's table has in-frame clones only and misses some. This repertoire shows some 240,000 clones, roughly 89% found once; its top ten account for 2.9%.

The material was peripheral blood, obtained in a trial of Ad26.COV2.S vaccine versus placebo. V usage is TRBV10-3 and J usage is TRBJ1-6; D gene unclear. The sequence was obtained from a person between 18 and 59 years old who received the Ad26.COV2.S COVID-19 vaccine or a placebo. CDR3 loop: CASTWGDSYNSPLHF. The DNA of the CDR3 is TGTGCCTCCACCTGGGGAGACTCCTATAATTCACCCCTCCACTTT.